This T cell receptor (beta chain) was captured in a study of blood T cell repertoires in COVID-19. Study background: Researchers got acute and convalescent COVID-19 samples from the United States, Italy and Spain. Sources were T cells, B-cell-depleted T cells, or PBMCs; the material itself was cDNA or gDNA.

Original analysis: Amplification of reference gene primers provided the estimated nucleated cell counts. Repertoires were generated with immunoSEQ multiplex PCR, while TCRdb's copy carries only in-frame clones and drops some. That table gives V, J and clone size, and the DNA gave D and trimming. This sample has approximately 190,000 clones, with 88% found just once. The CDR3 covers 14 residues. The V segment lost 3 bases and the J segment 1 base; nucleotides outside the gene matches: 1. Germline V CDR1 and CDR2: ENHRY, SYGVKD. Source material: peripheral blood. This receptor was identified in a man in his forties with active or convalescent COVID-19. V gene TRBV10-3 combines with J gene TRBJ1-1; 8 nucleotides line up with TRBD1. Here the CDR3 DNA reads TGTGCCATCAGTGACAGGGGGCGGAACACTGAAGCTTTCTTT. Translated, it gives CAISDRGRNTEAFF.